This T cell receptor beta chain is drawn from a study of metastatic and nonmetastatic thyroid tumors. Study details: Malignant thyroid and benign thyroid patients provided blood and tumor or nodule tissue whose repertoires were compared.

There were no patients who had received any treatment before thyroid surgery. Findings of the study overall: Across blood and tumor, TCR beta diversity in malignant thyroid tumors was reportedly significantly higher than in benign nodules.

With MiXCR, TCRdb called clones anew from the PCR reads. The top ten clones hold around 37% of a sample with some 19,000 clones, less than 20% of them seen once. This clone has just a few counts. Its cognate antigen is unknown. The CDR3 ends on some other residue instead of the conserved phenylalanine or tryptophan, so this is likely a read error. Germline CDR1 and CDR2: MDHEN and SYDVKM. This CDR3 is 15 amino acids long. Trimming took off 7 bases at V and 4 bases at J, with 19 bases between the two ends. The rearrangement joins TRBV28 to TRBJ1-1, with D hard to call. Sample: blood. The clonotype originates from a female donor with papillary thyroid cancer or a benign thyroid nodule (not recorded which). Some clones in this sample may be carry-over from other donors' samples. CDR3 bases: TGTGCCAGCACCATAATCGGCGGGAACGGCACTGAAGCTTTCCTT. It codes for CASTIIGGNGTEAFL.